This is a list of T cell receptor beta chains from one sample in a study of post-analysis software for immune sequencing data. TCRdb re-called the PCR reads with MiXCR, one entry per CDR3 protein. The repertoire holds about 400,000 distinct CDR3 sequences, with approximately 33% as singletons. Sequencing used blood. These receptors were obtained from a girl aged 10 to 17 with multiple sclerosis. The CDR3 runs from the conserved cysteine through the conserved F or W. The D gene is left open where the match is weak. Clone size is stated in some rows and not others, as once, few, many or a class when expanded.

clone size,D gene,CDR3 length,V gene,J gene,CDR3 protein,CDR3 DNA
NA,TRBD1,15,TRBV6-2/TRBV6-3,TRBJ1-5,CASSSRDRGIQPQHF,TGTGCCAGCAGCAGCCGGGACAGGGGAATTCAGCCCCAGCATTTT
few,NA,14,TRBV3-1,TRBJ2-5,CASSQQPNQETQYF,TGTGCCAGCAGCCAACAACCCAACCAAGAGACCCAGTACTTC
NA,NA,14,TRBV13,TRBJ2-1,CASSLRDGDNEQFF,TGTGCCAGCAGCTTGAGGGATGGGGACAATGAGCAGTTCTTC
NA,NA,14,TRBV2,TRBJ1-2,CASSDDRKIYGYTF,TGTGCCAGCAGTGATGACAGAAAAATCTATGGCTACACCTTC
NA,NA,13,TRBV2,TRBJ2-3,CASSELLADTQYF,TGTGCCAGCAGTGAACTGCTAGCAGATACGCAGTATTTT
NA,NA,13,TRBV20-1,TRBJ1-1,CSAREPMNTEAFF,TGCAGTGCTAGAGAGCCCATGAACACTGAAGCTTTCTTT
NA,NA,13,TRBV20-1,TRBJ1-1,CSAREALRPEAFF,TGCAGTGCTAGAGAGGCACTTCGTCCAGAAGCTTTCTTT
NA,NA,17,TRBV20-1,TRBJ1-5,CSVSNSGYRSANQPQHF,TGCAGTGTCAGTAACTCGGGGTACCGTAGTGCGAATCAGCCCCAGCATTTT
NA,NA,17,TRBV6-2/TRBV6-3,TRBJ1-2,CASSYRSAGEEDYGYTF,TGTGCCAGCAGTTACCGCTCGGCAGGGGAGGAGGACTATGGCTACACCTTC
NA,NA,16,TRBV11-3,TRBJ2-7,CASSPSGVRSSYEQYF,TGTGCCAGCAGCCCCTCCGGGGTTAGGAGCTCCTACGAGCAGTACTTC
NA,NA,15,TRBV5-1,TRBJ2-5,CASSLGAGEQETQYF,TGCGCCAGCAGCTTGGGGGCGGGCGAACAAGAGACCCAGTACTTC
NA,NA,14,TRBV20-1,TRBJ1-4,CSATPDSLREKLFF,TGCAGTGCTACCCCGGACAGTCTGCGGGAAAAACTGTTTTTT
few,NA,16,TRBV9,TRBJ2-6,CASSVGWGSGANVLTF,TGTGCCAGCAGCGTAGGGTGGGGCTCTGGGGCCAACGTCCTGACTTTC
NA,NA,13,TRBV20-1,TRBJ2-5,CSAPRIAQETQYF,TGCAGTGCTCCCCGGATCGCACAAGAGACCCAGTACTTC
NA,NA,14,TRBV28,TRBJ2-1,CASSFYSGLYEQFF,TGTGCCAGCAGTTTTTACTCAGGGTTGTATGAGCAGTTCTTC
NA,NA,16,TRBV24-1,TRBJ1-3,CATSDPGRDPGNTIYF,TGTGCCACCAGTGATCCCGGACGTGATCCTGGAAACACCATATATTTT
once,TRBD2,15,TRBV6-2/TRBV6-3,TRBJ2-2,CASSHLAGGLGELFF,TGTGCCAGCAGTCATCTAGCGGGGGGCCTGGGGGAGCTGTTTTTT
NA,NA,12,TRBV27,TRBJ2-7,CASRGLTGEQYF,TGTGCCAGCAGGGGGCTAACAGGAGAGCAGTACTTC
NA,NA,15,TRBV27,TRBJ2-3,CASSSLEGVTDTQYF,TGTGCCAGCAGCTCCCTCGAGGGGGTCACAGATACGCAGTATTTT
NA,NA,12,TRBV12-3/TRBV12-4,TRBJ2-6,CASSTGANVLTF,TGTGCCAGCAGTACCGGCGCCAACGTCCTGACTTTC
NA,NA,17,TRBV5-6,TRBJ2-7,CASSSWRHGTSSYEQYF,TGTGCCAGCAGCTCTTGGAGACACGGGACCAGCTCCTACGAGCAGTACTTC
NA,TRBD1,16,TRBV12-3/TRBV12-4,TRBJ2-2,CASNRPGQGIAGELFF,TGTGCCAGCAACAGACCGGGACAGGGGATCGCCGGGGAGCTGTTTTTT
NA,NA,13,TRBV7-2,TRBJ2-3,CASSELLLDTQYF,TGTGCCAGCAGCGAGCTTTTACTAGATACGCAGTATTTT
few,NA,17,TRBV20-1,TRBJ2-1,CSAAQRRRSFFYNEQFF,TGCAGTGCTGCGCAGAGAAGGCGGAGCTTCTTCTACAATGAGCAGTTCTTC
NA,NA,15,TRBV7-2,TRBJ1-2,CASSVSGADHIGYTF,TGTGCCAGCAGCGTCTCGGGGGCCGACCATATTGGCTACACCTTC